One T cell receptor (beta chain) is described in this entry. Its specificity is unknown. The data originate from a study of cytomegalovirus exposure and HLA in healthy donors. Study-wide findings and caveats: Later, TCR association rates were found to vary by HLA locus, highest for DRB1 and lowest for HLA-C.

The germline CDR1 and CDR2 sequences are SQVTM and ANQGSEA. This CDR3 has 12 residues. 13 Jbeta primers and 60 Vbeta primers were used for the PCR. The data were produced by immunoSEQ multiplex PCR, yet TCRdb's version contains in-frame clones alone and is incomplete. The data contain over 150,000 clones, roughly 79% of them singletons. This TCR was sampled from a woman in her 50s in good health and CMV-seronegative. The rearrangement links TRBV29-1 to TRBJ2-5; 7 nucleotides align to TRBD2. TRBJ2-7 explains the end of the DNA better; the J call may be wrong. Input material: PBMCs. CDR3 nucleotide sequence: TGCAGCGTTGGACTAGCCGGCTACGAGCAGTACTTC. It yields the protein CSVGLAGYEQYF.